Listed below are T cell receptor beta chains from one sample, sequenced in a study of shared clonotypes between healthy human individuals. Profiled with immunoSEQ multiplex PCR; TCRdb holds only in-frame clones, not every one. Of 2 million to 2.5 million clones in the sample, about 94% are singletons; the top ten hold approximately 0.13%. Sequences were obtained from naive CD4+ T cells sorted from blood. These receptors were obtained from a man younger than 30 in good health. Each CDR3 is given with its conserved first and last residue. A D gene is named only where the DNA matches it firmly. Size is stated for part of the rows, as once, few or many counts, or as a class when the clone is expanded.

J: TRBJ2-7; V: TRBV10-2; size: NA; D: NA; CDR3: CASSVHTTYEQYF; DNA: TGCGCCAGCAGTGTGCACACAACCTACGAGCAGTACTTC
J: TRBJ2-3; V: TRBV5-1; size: NA; D: NA; CDR3: CASSPPKTDTQYF; DNA: TGCGCCAGCAGCCCACCCAAGACGGATACGCAGTATTTT
J: TRBJ1-2; V: TRBV5-6; size: NA; D: NA; CDR3: CASSLDGGFPYGYTF; DNA: TGTGCCAGCAGCTTGGATGGGGGATTCCCCTATGGCTACACCTTC
J: TRBJ1-4; V: TRBV19; size: NA; D: NA; CDR3: CASSYGILSSNEKLFF; DNA: TGTGCCAGTAGTTACGGTATATTGAGTTCTAATGAAAAACTGTTTTTT
J: TRBJ2-2; V: TRBV11-2; size: NA; D: TRBD1; CDR3: CASSFRTGANTGELFF; DNA: TGTGCCAGCAGCTTCCGGACAGGGGCGAACACCGGGGAGCTGTTTTTT
J: TRBJ2-3; V: TRBV2; size: NA; D: TRBD2; CDR3: CASYREGGTDTQYF; DNA: TGTGCCAGCTACCGGGAGGGCGGCACAGATACGCAGTATTTT
J: TRBJ1-1; V: TRBV5-6; size: NA; D: NA; CDR3: CASSLRRDTTEAFF; DNA: TGTGCCAGCAGCCTCCGGCGGGACACAACTGAAGCTTTCTTT
J: TRBJ1-6; V: TRBV6-6; size: NA; D: NA; CDR3: CASTSFSPLHF; DNA: TGTGCCAGCACTAGCTTTTCACCCCTCCACTTT
J: TRBJ1-1; V: TRBV11-3; size: NA; D: NA; CDR3: CASSFLSDTQAFF; DNA: TGTGCCAGCAGCTTTCTATCCGACACCCAAGCTTTCTTT
J: TRBJ1-1; V: TRBV2; size: NA; D: NA; CDR3: CASSHFGPTNTEAFF; DNA: TGTGCCAGCAGTCACTTCGGACCGACGAACACTGAAGCTTTCTTT
J: TRBJ2-7; V: TRBV6-5; size: NA; D: NA; CDR3: CASSFGGEQYF; DNA: TGTGCCAGCAGTTTCGGTGGCGAGCAGTACTTC
J: TRBJ2-7; V: TRBV18; size: NA; D: NA; CDR3: CASSQQGYEQYF; DNA: TGTGCCAGCTCACAGCAGGGGTACGAGCAGTACTTC
J: TRBJ2-5; V: TRBV5-4; size: once; D: TRBD2; CDR3: CASSLDSGETQYF; DNA: TGTGCCAGCAGCTTGGATAGCGGGGAGACCCAGTACTTC
J: TRBJ2-7; V: TRBV6-6; size: NA; D: TRBD1; CDR3: CASTRTGTYEQYF; DNA: TGTGCCAGCACCCGGACAGGGACCTACGAGCAGTACTTC
J: TRBJ1-1; V: TRBV28; size: NA; D: NA; CDR3: CASKMNTEAFF; DNA: TGTGCCAGCAAAATGAACACTGAAGCTTTCTTT
J: TRBJ1-6; V: TRBV19; size: NA; D: TRBD1; CDR3: CASSALNRGSYNSPLHF; DNA: TGTGCCAGTAGTGCCCTCAACAGGGGATCCTATAATTCACCCCTCCACTTT
J: TRBJ1-4; V: TRBV28; size: NA; D: NA; CDR3: CASSPRGPTTNEKLFF; DNA: TGTGCCAGCAGCCCTAGGGGCCCCACAACTAATGAAAAACTGTTTTTT
J: TRBJ1-6; V: TRBV19; size: few; D: NA; CDR3: CASSPDLYGSPLHF; DNA: TGTGCCAGTAGCCCTGATCTCTACGGCTCACCCCTCCACTTT
J: TRBJ2-2; V: TRBV10-1; size: NA; D: NA; CDR3: CASSGAPNTGELFF; DNA: TGCGCCAGCAGTGGTGCTCCGAACACCGGGGAGCTGTTTTTT
J: TRBJ1-5; V: TRBV19; size: NA; D: TRBD1; CDR3: CASVGTVASNQPQHF; DNA: TGTGCCAGTGTGGGGACAGTTGCTAGCAATCAGCCCCAGCATTTT
J: TRBJ1-4; V: TRBV9; size: NA; D: TRBD1; CDR3: CASSPGQYNEKLFF; DNA: TGTGCCAGCAGCCCGGGACAGTATAATGAAAAACTGTTTTTT
J: TRBJ2-1; V: TRBV25-1; size: NA; D: TRBD2; CDR3: CASTEGTSLEQFF; DNA: TGTGCCAGCACCGAGGGGACTAGTCTTGAGCAGTTCTTC
J: TRBJ1-3; V: TRBV10-3; size: NA; D: NA; CDR3: CAISETPELSSGNTIYF; DNA: TGTGCCATCAGTGAGACGCCCGAACTAAGCTCTGGAAACACCATATATTTT
J: TRBJ1-1; V: TRBV30; size: NA; D: NA; CDR3: CAWILRGMNTEAFF; DNA: TGTGCCTGGATTCTGAGGGGAATGAACACTGAAGCTTTCTTT
J: TRBJ2-7; V: TRBV5-6; size: NA; D: TRBD2; CDR3: CASSLSLAVSYEQYF; DNA: TGTGCCAGCAGCTTGAGCCTAGCGGTCTCCTACGAGCAGTACTTC
J: TRBJ1-3; V: TRBV5-1; size: once; D: NA; CDR3: CASSPDGLGNTIYF; DNA: TGCGCCAGCAGCCCCGACGGTCTGGGAAACACCATATATTTT
J: TRBJ2-7; V: TRBV19; size: NA; D: NA; CDR3: CASSPRAAYEQYF; DNA: TGTGCCAGTAGTCCCCGGGCCGCCTACGAGCAGTACTTC
J: TRBJ2-3; V: TRBV6-5; size: NA; D: TRBD2; CDR3: CASSYGGTTPTDTQYF; DNA: TGTGCCAGCAGTTACGGAGGGACTACCCCCACAGATACGCAGTATTTT
J: TRBJ1-4; V: TRBV7-9; size: once; D: NA; CDR3: CASSLGRDEKLFF; DNA: TGTGCCAGCAGCTTGGGGCGGGATGAAAAACTGTTTTTT
J: TRBJ2-3; V: TRBV5-1; size: NA; D: NA; CDR3: CASKTEPVATDTQYF; DNA: TGCGCCAGCAAGACGGAGCCCGTGGCCACAGATACGCAGTATTTT
J: TRBJ2-5; V: TRBV2; size: once; D: NA; CDR3: CASSVLSATGETQYF; DNA: TGTGCCAGCAGTGTTCTCTCGGCCACGGGGGAGACCCAGTACTTC
J: TRBJ2-5; V: TRBV7-6; size: once; D: TRBD1; CDR3: CASSFDRAGTQYF; DNA: TGTGCCAGCAGCTTTGACAGGGCAGGGACCCAGTACTTC
J: TRBJ1-1; V: TRBV7-9; size: NA; D: NA; CDR3: CASSLQENTEAFF; DNA: TGTGCCAGCAGCTTACAAGAGAACACTGAAGCTTTCTTT
J: TRBJ2-7; V: TRBV15; size: NA; D: NA; CDR3: CATSRDLGASYEQYF; DNA: TGTGCCACCAGCAGAGATCTGGGTGCTTCCTACGAGCAGTACTTC
J: TRBJ2-4; V: TRBV2; size: once; D: NA; CDR3: CASSEAGRAVKNIQYF; DNA: TGTGCCAGCAGTGAAGCAGGCAGGGCGGTCAAAAACATTCAGTACTTC
J: TRBJ2-7; V: TRBV15; size: NA; D: TRBD2; CDR3: CATRRAGALEQYF; DNA: TGTGCCACCAGGAGAGCGGGGGCTTTGGAGCAGTACTTC
J: TRBJ1-2; V: TRBV6-6; size: NA; D: TRBD1; CDR3: CASSSYLTGDGYTF; DNA: TGTGCCAGCAGTTCATATCTAACAGGGGATGGCTACACCTTC
J: TRBJ2-3; V: TRBV29-1; size: NA; D: NA; CDR3: CSVRQSFYTDTQYF; DNA: TGCAGCGTTCGACAATCATTCTACACAGATACGCAGTATTTT
J: TRBJ2-7; V: TRBV5-4; size: NA; D: NA; CDR3: CASSYGAMGEQYF; DNA: TGTGCCAGCAGCTACGGGGCGATGGGCGAGCAGTACTTC
J: TRBJ1-1; V: TRBV6-5; size: NA; D: NA; CDR3: CASSYSYINTEAFF; DNA: TGTGCCAGCAGTTACTCGTATATTAACACTGAAGCTTTCTTT
J: TRBJ1-3; V: TRBV29-1; size: NA; D: TRBD1; CDR3: CSVEDRSYSGNTIYF; DNA: TGCAGCGTTGAGGACAGGTCGTACTCTGGAAACACCATATATTTT